What follows is one T cell receptor (beta chain) and its context. Which antigen it targets is not known. Base qualities are not at hand, and no much larger clone is one base apart. This specimen comes from a study of response to subunit inactivated influenza vaccine (dated by TCRdb to the late 2010s). Describing the broader study: Deep quantitative T cell receptor repertoire profiling was used in the study to track responses to a trivalent subunit inactivated influenza vaccine.

Overall study results and their limits: It was suggested by the authors that each seasonal influenza vaccination may recruit only a limited number of new T cells.

Inclusive of the bounding cysteine and phenylalanine, the CDR3 is 16 residues long. Just the 48-base CDR3 DNA is kept, in frame starting at base 1. CDR1 and CDR2 are drawn from the germline V gene (reference sequence): DFQATT, SNEGSKA. V ends up 6 bases short and J 1 base short, with an unmatched junction base count of 9. The library relied on RT-PCR. Instrument used: Illumina HiSeq 2500. The raw public reads went through TCRdb reprocessing: fastp at Q25, MiXCR clone calling, in-frame beta chains kept. Every entry covers one CDR3 protein and lists the most common genes and DNA from its rows. The sample table holds more than 400,000 distinct CDR3 sequences, of which more than 7% were seen once. The ten largest account for around 13% of the sample.

The sample in question was PBMCs from blood, obtained less than 30 months after vaccination. The receptor's source is a man between 50 and 75 years old who received an inactivated influenza vaccine. Donor details come from another sample of the same person, matched by shared clones. This chain joins TRBV20-1 to TRBJ2-1; 10 junctional bases match TRBD2. For the CDR3, the sequence is CSAIPLAGVSYNEQFF. The base sequence is TGCAGTGCCATACCCCTAGCGGGAGTGTCCTACAATGAGCAGTTCTTC.